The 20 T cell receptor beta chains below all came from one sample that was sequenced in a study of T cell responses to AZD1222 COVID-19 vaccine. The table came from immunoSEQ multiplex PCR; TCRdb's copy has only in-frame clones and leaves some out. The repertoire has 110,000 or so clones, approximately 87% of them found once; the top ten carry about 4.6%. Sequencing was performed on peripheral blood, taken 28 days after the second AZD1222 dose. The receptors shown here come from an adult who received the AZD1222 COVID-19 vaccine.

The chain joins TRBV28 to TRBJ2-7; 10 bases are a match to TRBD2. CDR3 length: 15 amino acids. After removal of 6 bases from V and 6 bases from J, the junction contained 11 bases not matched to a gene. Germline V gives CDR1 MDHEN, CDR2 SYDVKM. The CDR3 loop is CASSAPLAGAREQYF. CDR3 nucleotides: TGTGCCAGCAGCGCCCCGCTAGCGGGAGCCCGCGAGCAGTACTTC.

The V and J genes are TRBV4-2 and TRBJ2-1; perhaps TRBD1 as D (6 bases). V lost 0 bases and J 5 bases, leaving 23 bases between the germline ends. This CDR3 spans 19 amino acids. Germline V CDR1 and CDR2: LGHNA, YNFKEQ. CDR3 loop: CASSQETGRGGPSDNEQFF. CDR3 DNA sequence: TGTGCCAGCAGCCAAGAAACCGGTAGAGGGGGTCCGTCCGACAATGAGCAGTTCTTC.

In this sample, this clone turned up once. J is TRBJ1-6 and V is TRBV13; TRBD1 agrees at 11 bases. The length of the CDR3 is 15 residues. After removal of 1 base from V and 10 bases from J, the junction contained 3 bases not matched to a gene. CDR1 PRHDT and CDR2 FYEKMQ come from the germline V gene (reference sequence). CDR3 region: CASSLVGTGGSPLHF. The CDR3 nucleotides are TGTGCCAGCAGCTTAGTCGGGACAGGGGGATCACCCCTCCACTTT.

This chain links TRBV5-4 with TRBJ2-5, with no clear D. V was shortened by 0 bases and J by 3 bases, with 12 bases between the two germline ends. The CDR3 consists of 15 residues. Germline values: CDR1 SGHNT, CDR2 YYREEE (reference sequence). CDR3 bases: TGTGCCAGCAGCTTGGCCTTAGTAGGAAAAGAGACCCAGTACTTC. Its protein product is CASSLALVGKETQYF.

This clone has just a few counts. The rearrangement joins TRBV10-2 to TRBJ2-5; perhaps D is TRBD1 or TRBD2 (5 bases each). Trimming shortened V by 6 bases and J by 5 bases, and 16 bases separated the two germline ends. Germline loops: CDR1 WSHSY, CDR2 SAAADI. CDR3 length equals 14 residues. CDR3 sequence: CASSLPGWRETQYF. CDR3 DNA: TGCGCCAGCAGCCTCCCAGGGTGGAGGGAGACCCAGTACTTC.

CDR3 DNA: TGTGCCAGCAGCTACCGGACAGGGGGCGGATTTAGCACAGATACGCAGTATTTT. Translating it yields CASSYRTGGGFSTDTQYF. The chain has TRBV7-3 and TRBJ2-3; 11 nucleotides agree with TRBD1. The CDR3 sequence is 18 residues long. V gave up 4 bases and J gave up 0 bases; unmatched junction bases: 9. The germline gives CDR1 SGHTA, CDR2 FQGTGA.

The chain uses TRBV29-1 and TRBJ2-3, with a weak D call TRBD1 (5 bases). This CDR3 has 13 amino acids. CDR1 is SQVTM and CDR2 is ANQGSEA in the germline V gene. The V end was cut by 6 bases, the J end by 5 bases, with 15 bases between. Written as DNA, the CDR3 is TGCAGCGTCCGACCAGGGCACGGAGATACGCAGTATTTT. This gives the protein CSVRPGHGDTQYF.

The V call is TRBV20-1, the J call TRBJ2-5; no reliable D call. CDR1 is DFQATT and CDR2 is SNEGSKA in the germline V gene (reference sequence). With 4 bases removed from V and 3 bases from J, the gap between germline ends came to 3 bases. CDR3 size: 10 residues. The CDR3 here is CSAIKETQYF. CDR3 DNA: TGCAGTGCTATCAAAGAGACCCAGTACTTC.

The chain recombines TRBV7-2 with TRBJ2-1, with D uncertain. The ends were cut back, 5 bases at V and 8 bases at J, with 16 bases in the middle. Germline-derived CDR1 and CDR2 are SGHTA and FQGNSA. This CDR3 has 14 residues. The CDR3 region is CASSQHGTGDEQFF. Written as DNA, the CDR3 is TGTGCCAGCAGCCAACATGGAACTGGGGATGAGCAGTTCTTC.

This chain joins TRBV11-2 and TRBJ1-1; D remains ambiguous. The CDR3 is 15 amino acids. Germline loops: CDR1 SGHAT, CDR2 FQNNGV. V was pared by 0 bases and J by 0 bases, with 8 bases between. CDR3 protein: CASSLDQVVNTEAFF. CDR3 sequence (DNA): TGTGCCAGCAGCTTAGACCAGGTTGTGAACACTGAAGCTTTCTTT.

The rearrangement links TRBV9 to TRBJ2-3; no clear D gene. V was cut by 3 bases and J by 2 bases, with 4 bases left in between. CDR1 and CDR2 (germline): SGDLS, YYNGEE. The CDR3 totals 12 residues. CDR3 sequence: CASSANTDTQYF. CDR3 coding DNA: TGTGCCAGCAGCGCCAACACAGATACGCAGTATTTT.

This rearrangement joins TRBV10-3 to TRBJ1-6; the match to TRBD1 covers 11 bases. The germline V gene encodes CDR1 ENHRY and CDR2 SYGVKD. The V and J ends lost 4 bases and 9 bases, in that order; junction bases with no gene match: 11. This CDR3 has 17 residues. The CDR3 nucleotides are TGTGCCATCAGTGGGACAGGGGGCAACCACGACCTTTCACCCCTCCACTTT. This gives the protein CAISGTGGNHDLSPLHF.

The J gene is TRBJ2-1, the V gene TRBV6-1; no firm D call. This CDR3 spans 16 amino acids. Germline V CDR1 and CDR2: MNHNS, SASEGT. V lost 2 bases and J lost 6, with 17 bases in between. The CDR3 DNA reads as TGTGCCAGCAGTGAAAGTACTACCCCCTGGGGCAATGAGCAGTTCTTC. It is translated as CASSESTTPWGNEQFF.

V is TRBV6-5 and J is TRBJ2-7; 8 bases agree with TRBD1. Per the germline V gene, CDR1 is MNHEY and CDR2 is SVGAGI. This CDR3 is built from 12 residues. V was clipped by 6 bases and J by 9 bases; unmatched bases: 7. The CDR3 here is CASRQGQGVQYF. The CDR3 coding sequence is TGTGCCAGCAGGCAAGGACAGGGTGTGCAGTACTTC.

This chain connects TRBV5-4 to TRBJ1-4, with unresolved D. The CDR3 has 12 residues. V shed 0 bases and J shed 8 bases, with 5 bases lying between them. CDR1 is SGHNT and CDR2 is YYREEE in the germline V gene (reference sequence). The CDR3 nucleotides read TGTGCCAGCAGCTTGGCCGGGGAAAAACTGTTTTTT. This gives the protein CASSLAGEKLFF.

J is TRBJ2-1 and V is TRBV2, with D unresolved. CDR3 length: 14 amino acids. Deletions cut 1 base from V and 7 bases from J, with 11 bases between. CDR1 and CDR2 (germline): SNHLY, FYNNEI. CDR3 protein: CASSEVAATNEQFF. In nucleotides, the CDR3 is TGTGCCAGCAGTGAAGTGGCGGCTACAAATGAGCAGTTCTTC. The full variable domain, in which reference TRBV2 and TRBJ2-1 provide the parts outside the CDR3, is EPEVTQTPSHQVTQMGQEVILRCVPISNHLYFYWYRQILGQKVEFLVSFYNNEISEKSEIFDDQFSVERPDGSNFTLKIRSTKLEDSAMYFCASSEVAATNEQFFGPGTRLTVL.

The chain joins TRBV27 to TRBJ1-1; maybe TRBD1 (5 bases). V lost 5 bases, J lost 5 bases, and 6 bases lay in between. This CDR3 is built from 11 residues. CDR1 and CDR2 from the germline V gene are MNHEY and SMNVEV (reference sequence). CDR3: CASSRGTEAFF. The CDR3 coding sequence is TGTGCCAGCAGTCGGGGGACTGAAGCTTTCTTT.

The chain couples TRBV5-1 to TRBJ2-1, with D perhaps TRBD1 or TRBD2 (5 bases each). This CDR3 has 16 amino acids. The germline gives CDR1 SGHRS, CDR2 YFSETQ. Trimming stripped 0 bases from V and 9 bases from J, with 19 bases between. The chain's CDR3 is CASSLVGTRPPPEQFF. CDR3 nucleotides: TGCGCCAGCAGCTTGGTAGGGACGCGGCCCCCCCCTGAGCAGTTCTTC.

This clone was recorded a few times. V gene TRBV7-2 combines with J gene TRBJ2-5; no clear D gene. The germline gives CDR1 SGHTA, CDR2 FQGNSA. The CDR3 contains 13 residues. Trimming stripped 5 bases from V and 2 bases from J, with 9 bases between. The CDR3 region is CASSPARQETQYF. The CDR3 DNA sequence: TGTGCCAGCAGCCCAGCCCGTCAAGAGACCCAGTACTTC.

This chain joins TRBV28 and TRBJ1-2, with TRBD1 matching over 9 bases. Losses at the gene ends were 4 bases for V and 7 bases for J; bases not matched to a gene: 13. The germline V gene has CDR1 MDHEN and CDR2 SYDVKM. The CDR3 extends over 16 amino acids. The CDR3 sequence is CASSSPSNRGLGGYTF. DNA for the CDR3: TGTGCCAGCAGTTCACCAAGTAACAGGGGGCTGGGTGGCTACACCTTC.